Sequencing of this TCR beta chain was carried out in a study of T cells in Graves' hyperthyroidism and ophthalmopathy. Study-wide background: Peripheral blood samples were taken at initial diagnosis, prior to any treatment.

This clonotype appeared many times. As yet, its antigen is unknown. Findings and caveats of the study: Most clonotypes expanded in thyroid above 0.001 were likewise present in blood. Separating ophthalmopathy from stable hyperthyroidism was achieved by a 13 V-J model.

Amplification of TCR beta CDR3 regions used RNA as the template. The study used the HTBI primer set for a first-round RT-PCR of the TCR CDR3. TCRdb itself ran the multiplex PCR reads through MiXCR, one entry per CDR3 protein. Seen here are hundreds of thousands of distinct CDR3 sequences, 12% to 15% observed once, and the top ten hold more than 8.5%. The sample consisted of blood. This sequence was found in a woman under 30 with Graves' hyperthyroidism.

The CDR3 DNA sequence: TGTGCCACCAGTGACCCGAGGGGTAGCGGGAGAGCAGATACGCAGTATTTT. Residues: CATSDPRGSGRADTQYF. The chain has TRBV24-1 and TRBJ2-3, with 9 bases lining up with TRBD2. Germline-derived CDR1 and CDR2 are KGHDR and SFDVKD. Trimming cost V 4 bases and J 4 bases; bases outside gene matches: 11. The CDR3 is made up of 17 amino acids.